This is a list of T cell receptor beta chains from one sample in a study of neurological immune-mediated disorders. TCRdb reanalysed the 5' RACE reads using MiXCR and keeps one entry per CDR3 protein. The table includes tens of thousands of distinct CDR3 sequences, 9.5% to 13% detected once. The sample was PBMCs. Receptor source: a young man in good health. Each CDR3 is given with its conserved first and last residue. Fields, in order: V gene, clone size, D gene, J gene, CDR3 DNA, CDR3 protein. The D gene is left open where the match is weak. Size tells how often a clone was seen (once, few, many) or the class of an expanded clone, and some rows leave it out.

V: TRBV15; size: many; D: .; J: TRBJ2-2; DNA: TGTGCCACCAGCAGGGCCCAAGGCGGGGAGCTGTTTTTT; CDR3: CATSRAQGGELFF
V: TRBV28; size: .; D: .; J: TRBJ1-5; DNA: TGTGCCAGCGGAGTGGGGAATAGCAATCAGCCCCAGCATTTT; CDR3: CASGVGNSNQPQHF
V: TRBV28; size: many; D: TRBD2; J: TRBJ2-1; DNA: TGTGCCAGCACCTTGGAGGGACTAACCTACAATGAGCAGTTCTTC; CDR3: CASTLEGLTYNEQFF
V: TRBV27; size: many; D: TRBD1; J: TRBJ1-5; DNA: TGTGCCAGCAGTCCAAGGACAGGGGGCAATCAGCCCCAGCATTTT; CDR3: CASSPRTGGNQPQHF
V: TRBV20-1; size: many; D: .; J: TRBJ2-5; DNA: TGCAGTGCTAGAGACCGCCTGTACGGGACCTACGAGACCCAGTACTTC; CDR3: CSARDRLYGTYETQYF
V: TRBV9; size: many; D: TRBD2; J: TRBJ2-1; DNA: TGTGCCAGCAGCAGGGGACTAGCGGGAAGCTACAATGAGCAGTTCTTC; CDR3: CASSRGLAGSYNEQFF
V: TRBV5-1; size: many; D: .; J: TRBJ1-1; DNA: TGCGCCAGCAGCCGTTATGACTTGAACACTGAAGCTTTCTTT; CDR3: CASSRYDLNTEAFF
V: TRBV19; size: many; D: .; J: TRBJ1-1; DNA: TGTGCCAGTAGTACGAGACAGCTGAACACTGAAGCTTTCTTT; CDR3: CASSTRQLNTEAFF
V: TRBV10-1; size: few; D: .; J: TRBJ2-1; DNA: TGCGCCAGGGAAGAGGGTAAAAGGGTTCTTCCTCGGGATGAGCAGTTCTTC; CDR3: CAREEGKRVLPRDEQFF
V: TRBV6-6; size: many; D: .; J: TRBJ2-4; DNA: TGTGCCAGCAGTTCCCCCAGGGAGCTAGCAGGCGGCATTCAGTACTTC; CDR3: CASSSPRELAGGIQYF
V: TRBV12-3/TRBV12-4; size: many; D: .; J: TRBJ2-7; DNA: TGTGCCAGCAGTTTGGGGTCGATCTACGAGCAGTACTTC; CDR3: CASSLGSIYEQYF
V: TRBV5-1; size: many; D: .; J: TRBJ2-5; DNA: TGCGCCAGCAGCTGGGGACGGTTAAGCCAAGAGACCCAGTACTTC; CDR3: CASSWGRLSQETQYF
V: TRBV20-1; size: many; D: .; J: TRBJ2-1; DNA: TGCAGTGCTGAGGACGAGGACAATGAGCAGTTCTTC; CDR3: CSAEDEDNEQFF
V: TRBV11-2; size: many; D: .; J: TRBJ2-3; DNA: TGTGCCAGCAGCTCGGGGATCACCTTAGCGGACTACGAGTGGGATACGCAGTATTTT; CDR3: CASSSGITLADYEWDTQYF
V: TRBV15; size: many; D: TRBD1; J: TRBJ1-4; DNA: TGTGCCACCAGCAGGGGACAGGGGAATGAAAAACTGTTTTTT; CDR3: CATSRGQGNEKLFF
V: TRBV9; size: many; D: TRBD1; J: TRBJ2-1; DNA: TGTGCCAGCAGCGCGGGACAGGGGGTCTACAATGAGCAGTTCTTC; CDR3: CASSAGQGVYNEQFF
V: TRBV28; size: many; D: .; J: TRBJ1-1; DNA: TGTGCCAGCAGTTTATTTGGGTTCACTGAAGCTTTCTTT; CDR3: CASSLFGFTEAFF
V: TRBV20-1; size: many; D: TRBD1; J: TRBJ1-6; DNA: TGCAGTGCTAGATCCCGACAGGGCCCCAATTCACCCCTCCACTTT; CDR3: CSARSRQGPNSPLHF
V: TRBV6-7; size: many; D: TRBD2; J: TRBJ2-1; DNA: TGTGCCAGCAGTCTACTAGCGGACTCCTACAATGAGCAGTTCTTC; CDR3: CASSLLADSYNEQFF
V: TRBV20-1; size: medium-sized; D: .; J: TRBJ1-5; DNA: TGCAGTGCTAGAATCTTGGGCAGGGATAATCAGCCCCAGCATTTT; CDR3: CSARILGRDNQPQHF
V: TRBV20-1; size: .; D: .; J: TRBJ1-2; DNA: TGCAGTGCTAGGGGTCCATCCCCGGGACAACTTACTAACTATGGCTACACCTTC; CDR3: CSARGPSPGQLTNYGYTF
V: TRBV28; size: many; D: TRBD2; J: TRBJ2-1; DNA: TGTGCCAGCACCGAGACTAGCGGGAGTGGTGCTGAGCAGTTCTTC; CDR3: CASTETSGSGAEQFF
V: TRBV20-1; size: many; D: .; J: TRBJ2-1; DNA: TGCAGTGCCCCTGAGGTCCGGAGCAATGAGCAGTTCTTC; CDR3: CSAPEVRSNEQFF
V: TRBV6-5; size: many; D: TRBD2; J: TRBJ2-1; DNA: TGTGCCAGCAGTTACCGGACTAGTGTCAATGAGCAGTTCTTC; CDR3: CASSYRTSVNEQFF
V: TRBV5-6; size: .; D: TRBD2; J: TRBJ2-1; DNA: TGTGCCAGCAGCTTGGTACCAGCGGGAGGGAACGATGAGCAGTTCTTC; CDR3: CASSLVPAGGNDEQFF
V: TRBV4-2; size: many; D: .; J: TRBJ2-7; DNA: TGTGCCAGCAGCCAGGTCGTGACAAGCCCCTACGAGCAGTACTTC; CDR3: CASSQVVTSPYEQYF
V: TRBV10-3; size: many; D: .; J: TRBJ2-5; DNA: TGTGCCATCAGTGTCTCCAGGGGAGAGGGAGAGACCCAGTACTTC; CDR3: CAISVSRGEGETQYF
V: TRBV10-3; size: many; D: .; J: TRBJ2-3; DNA: TGTGCCATCAGTCCCTCTTCGGGAGCCGTGGATACGCAGTATTTT; CDR3: CAISPSSGAVDTQYF
V: TRBV6-5; size: many; D: TRBD1; J: TRBJ2-1; DNA: TGTGCCAGCAGTTACGCTTGGGGGGACAGGGGTTCTCATGAGCAGTTCTTC; CDR3: CASSYAWGDRGSHEQFF
V: TRBV7-8; size: many; D: TRBD2; J: TRBJ2-1; DNA: TGTGCCAGCAGCTCGACTAGCGGGAGCTACAATGAGCAGTTCTTC; CDR3: CASSSTSGSYNEQFF
V: TRBV29-1; size: many; D: .; J: TRBJ1-1; DNA: TGCAGCGTGGAACCATTACTGGCAGGTTTCACTGAAGCTTTCTTT; CDR3: CSVEPLLAGFTEAFF
V: TRBV5-1; size: many; D: TRBD1; J: TRBJ2-7; DNA: TGCGCCAGCAGCGGCCGATTTAGTCGGGACAGGGGGTACGAGCAGTACTTC; CDR3: CASSGRFSRDRGYEQYF
V: TRBV20-1; size: many; D: TRBD2; J: TRBJ2-1; DNA: TGCAGTGCGCATCCGGGACTAGCAGGAAGTGAGCAGTTCTTC; CDR3: CSAHPGLAGSEQFF
V: TRBV10-3; size: many; D: TRBD1; J: TRBJ1-1; DNA: TGTGCCATCAGCGCCGGGACAGGGAACACTGAAGCTTTCTTT; CDR3: CAISAGTGNTEAFF
V: TRBV20-1; size: many; D: .; J: TRBJ1-5; DNA: TGCAGTGCTAGATTGGGCGTCGATCAGCCCCAGCATTTT; CDR3: CSARLGVDQPQHF
V: TRBV20-1; size: many; D: .; J: TRBJ1-6; DNA: TGCAGTACTGTTAAAGGGGTAAATTCACCCCTCCACTTT; CDR3: CSTVKGVNSPLHF
V: TRBV28; size: many; D: TRBD1; J: TRBJ2-3; DNA: TGTGCCAGCAGATTGACCAGGGGGTCGGGCACAGATACGCAGTATTTT; CDR3: CASRLTRGSGTDTQYF
V: TRBV6-1; size: many; D: .; J: TRBJ2-4; DNA: TGTGCCAGCAGTGTAGTCCATCGCGGGGAAGCCAAAAACATTCAGTACTTC; CDR3: CASSVVHRGEAKNIQYF
V: TRBV6-1; size: many; D: TRBD2; J: TRBJ2-7; DNA: TGTGCCAGCAGCGGACTAGTTTCCTACGAGCAGTACTTC; CDR3: CASSGLVSYEQYF
V: TRBV6-2/TRBV6-3; size: many; D: .; J: TRBJ2-2; DNA: TGTGCCAGCAGTTACACGGACACCGGGGAGCTGTTTTTT; CDR3: CASSYTDTGELFF
V: TRBV7-8; size: many; D: .; J: TRBJ2-6; DNA: TGTGCCAGCAGCTTAGCGAAGGAGTCTACCTCTGGGGCCAACGTCCTGACTTTC; CDR3: CASSLAKESTSGANVLTF
V: TRBV5-1; size: many; D: .; J: TRBJ2-7; DNA: TGCGCCAGCAGCTTACAGGGAAAACTAATCGACGAGCAGTACTTC; CDR3: CASSLQGKLIDEQYF